What follows are 27 T cell receptor beta chains derived from one specimen sequenced in a study of blood T cell repertoires in COVID-19. The method was immunoSEQ multiplex PCR; TCRdb's version includes in-frame clones alone and lacks a portion of them. The table includes approximately 260,000 clones, 70% to 90% detected once. The sequencing sample was made of peripheral blood. The receptor set was obtained from a woman aged 40 to 50 who had recovered from COVID-19.

The J gene is TRBJ2-5, the V gene TRBV7-2, with D maybe TRBD1 (6 bases). Trimming took 2 bases from V and 3 from J, leaving 13 bases between them. The V gene's germline CDR1 is SGHTA and CDR2 FQGNSA. The CDR3 is made up of 15 amino acids. CDR3 in amino acids: CASSLRQGQKETQYF. The CDR3 DNA sequence: TGTGCCAGCAGCTTAAGGCAGGGGCAAAAAGAGACCCAGTACTTC. Full variable domain (outside the CDR3, taken from reference TRBV7-2 and TRBJ2-5): GAGVSQSPSNKVTEKGKDVELRCDPISGHTALYWYRQSLGQGLEFLIYFQGNSAPDKSGLPSDRFSAERTGGSVSTLTIQRTQQEDSAVYLCASSLRQGQKETQYFGPGTRLLVL.

The chain has TRBV15 and TRBJ1-4, with a possible D match to TRBD1 (5 bases). The CDR3 covers 14 residues. Germline CDR1 LNHNV, CDR2 YYDKDF (reference sequence). Trimming removed 0 bases at V and 4 bases at J, with 6 bases between. CDR3 in amino acids: CATSREGVNEKLFF. CDR3 sequence (DNA): TGTGCCACCAGCAGAGAAGGGGTTAATGAAAAACTGTTTTTT.

With respect to this clone: At one boundary the junction diverges from the germline segment, which might be a read error. This chain's CDR3 is CAGSYSSGSSPNEQFF. CDR3 coding DNA: TGTGCCGGCAGTTACTCTAGCGGGAGCTCTCCCAATGAGCAGTTCTTC. This rearrangement joins TRBV6-5 to TRBJ2-1; 10 bases map to TRBD2. CDR3 length: 16 residues. The germline gives CDR1 MNHEY, CDR2 SVGAGI.

A few counts support this clone. This rearrangement joins TRBV5-1 to TRBJ2-1, with 9 bases identical to TRBD2. Germline-derived CDR1 and CDR2 are SGHRS and YFSETQ. V lost 0 bases to trimming and J lost 5 bases; unmatched junction nucleotides: 0. The CDR3 runs 14 residues. In nucleotides, the CDR3 is TGCGCCAGCAGCTTGGGACTAGCGGACAATGAGCAGTTCTTC. It codes for CASSLGLADNEQFF.

The chain joins TRBV5-1 to TRBJ2-4; 7 bases map to TRBD1. The germline gives CDR1 SGHRS, CDR2 YFSETQ. V shed 3 bases, J shed 7 bases, and the junction held 7 bases outside the gene matches. The CDR3 sequence is 14 residues long. CDR3 residues: CASSSQGIGNIQYF. CDR3 sequence (DNA): TGCGCCAGCAGCTCACAGGGGATCGGGAACATTCAGTACTTC.

This chain connects TRBV7-6 to TRBJ2-1; 10 nucleotides agree with TRBD2. Trimming took 0 bases from V and 5 from J; bases not matched to a gene: 4. The CDR3 sequence is 16 residues long. CDR1 and CDR2 (germline): SGHVS, FNYEAQ. This CDR3 is CASSLAGTSANNEQFF. CDR3 bases: TGTGCCAGCAGCTTAGCGGGGACTAGCGCTAACAATGAGCAGTTCTTC.

The CDR3: CASRGGIPFTYEQYF. The DNA for the CDR3 is TGTGCCAGCAGGGGGGGGATCCCTTTTACATACGAGCAGTACTTC. The chain couples TRBV21-1 to TRBJ2-7; no DNA check was done on the table's D call, TRBD2. TRBV21-1 is classified as a pseudogene. This CDR3 is 15 amino acids long.

The chain employs TRBV4-2 and TRBJ2-4, with 10 bases fitting TRBD2. V trimming: 4 bases; J trimming: 11 bases; junction bases outside the gene matches: 17. The germline V gene has CDR1 LGHNA and CDR2 YNFKEQ. The CDR3 sequence is 17 residues long. The chain's CDR3 is CASSPSMASGSEKVQYF. In DNA form, the CDR3 reads TGTGCCAGCAGCCCGAGTATGGCTAGCGGGAGTGAGAAGGTTCAGTACTTC.

This sequence joins TRBV7-9 and TRBJ2-3; possibly TRBD1 for D (6 bases). This CDR3 comprises 16 residues. CDR1 and CDR2 (germline): SEHNR, FQNEAQ (reference sequence). V lost 4 bases to trimming and J lost 5 bases, with 19 bases between them. CDR3 bases: TGTGCCAGCAGCTATGGAGCACAGGGAGTAAGAGATACGCAGTATTTT. It encodes CASSYGAQGVRDTQYF.

The rearrangement joins TRBV24-1 to TRBJ2-4; D is perhaps TRBD1 (5 bases). From germline, CDR1 is KGHDR and CDR2 SFDVKD. The length of the CDR3 is 14 residues. V was cut by 3 bases and J by 9 bases, with 14 bases left in between. The CDR3 coding sequence is TGTGCCACCAGTGATCGTGGCCAGGGTGGCATTCAGTACTTC. This sequence encodes CATSDRGQGGIQYF.

The chain has TRBV5-1 and TRBJ2-3, with 10 nucleotides matching TRBD2. The V gene end was trimmed by 1 base and the J gene end by 4 bases; junction bases not matched to a gene: 6. Germline CDR1 SGHRS, CDR2 YFSETQ. CDR3 length equals 16 residues. This chain's CDR3 is CASSLLLAGVADTQYF. CDR3 coding DNA: TGCGCCAGCAGCTTGTTGCTAGCGGGAGTTGCAGATACGCAGTATTTT.

V and J are TRBV28 and TRBJ1-2; possibly TRBD1 for D (5 bases). The CDR3 is 14 residues long. The germline V gene has CDR1 MDHEN and CDR2 SYDVKM. V was trimmed by 6 bases and J by 4 bases, leaving 15 bases between them. The CDR3 nucleotides read TGTGCCAGCAGACCAGGAGGGGACCGCTATGGCTACACCTTC. Residues: CASRPGGDRYGYTF.

This chain uses TRBV7-2 with TRBJ2-2, with 7 bases lining up with TRBD2. J was trimmed by 5 bases and V by 1 base; bases with no gene match: 10. The length of the CDR3 is 17 residues. CDR1 is SGHTA, CDR2 FQGNSA, per germline. The CDR3 sequence is CASSLERLASFTGELFF. The CDR3 bases are TGTGCCAGCAGCTTAGAGCGACTAGCTAGTTTTACCGGGGAGCTGTTTTTT.

CDR3 nucleotide sequence: TGTGCCAGCTCACCACCCGCAGGTAGCTACGAGCAGTACTTC. Amino acids: CASSPPAGSYEQYF. This chain connects TRBV18 to TRBJ2-7; D call uncertain. This CDR3 region has 14 residues. Germline CDR1 KGHSH, CDR2 LQKENI. V was pared by 0 bases and J by 3 bases, with 9 bases between.

This rearrangement joins TRBV6-5 to TRBJ1-6, with D maybe TRBD1 (6 bases). The CDR3 sequence is 13 residues long. Trimming stripped 5 bases from V and 5 bases from J, with 7 bases between. Germline CDR1 and CDR2: MNHEY and SVGAGI. Here the CDR3 reads CASSRQDNSPLHF. The CDR3 coding sequence is TGTGCCAGCAGTCGACAGGATAATTCACCCCTCCACTTT.

This chain connects TRBV6-5 to TRBJ1-2; 8 nucleotides match TRBD1. V lost 6 bases, J lost 4 bases, and 10 bases stayed unmatched. The CDR3 spans 15 residues. CDR1 is MNHEY, CDR2 SVGAGI, per germline. CDR3 region: CASSSPRQGFYGYTF. CDR3 nucleotides: TGTGCCAGCAGCTCACCGCGACAGGGGTTCTATGGCTACACCTTC.

The V gene is TRBV6-1, the J gene TRBJ1-2, with a weak D call TRBD1 (6 bases). The CDR3 is 15 amino acids. V was clipped by 0 bases and J by 3 bases, with 11 bases between them. Germline CDR1 is MNHNS and CDR2 is SASEGT. The CDR3 region is CASSEAYQGHYGYTF. The CDR3 bases are TGTGCCAGCAGTGAAGCCTATCAGGGGCACTATGGCTACACCTTC.

This clone was seen just once. Sequence at one end of the junction differs from germline and may be a read error. The sample carries other DNA sequences with the same CDR3. The gene calls are TRBV10-2 and TRBJ2-7; 10 nucleotides line up with TRBD2. The CDR3 is 15 residues long. The germline V gene has CDR1 WSHSY and CDR2 SAAADI. The DNA for the CDR3 is TGTGCCAGCAGTACCCAACTAGCGGGGACCTACGAGCAGTACTTC. Translating it yields CASSTQLAGTYEQYF.

This clone showed up just a few times. This chain connects TRBV11-2 to TRBJ1-5, with D possibly matching TRBD1 (6 bases). The CDR3 consists of 15 residues. Trimming pared 0 bases from V and 10 bases from J, leaving 16 bases between. Germline lookup yields CDR1 SGHAT and CDR2 FQNNGV. Here the CDR3 reads CASSLDRGAGSPQHF. The CDR3, as DNA: TGTGCCAGCAGCTTAGATCGGGGGGCAGGAAGTCCCCAGCATTTT.

The chain combines TRBV28 with TRBJ2-4; 8 bases match TRBD1. There are 15 residues in the CDR3. Germline-derived CDR1 and CDR2 are MDHEN and SYDVKM. V was clipped by 2 bases and J by 2 bases; unmatched bases: 2. DNA of the CDR3: TGTGCCAGCAGTTTACAGGGGGCTACCAAAAACATTCAGTACTTC. The encoded protein is CASSLQGATKNIQYF.

The CDR3 bases are TGCGCCAGCAGCCAAGTTTGGACTTCTAACACCGGGGAGCTGTTTTTT. Translated, it gives CASSQVWTSNTGELFF. The chain is built from TRBV4-1 and TRBJ2-2; D is possibly TRBD2 (5 bases). With 1 base removed from V and 2 bases from J, the gap between germline ends came to 11 bases. CDR1 MGHRA and CDR2 YSYEKL come from the germline V gene. This CDR3 region has 16 residues.

The gene calls are TRBV27 and TRBJ1-2; D is possibly TRBD1 (5 bases). The germline V gene encodes CDR1 MNHEY and CDR2 SMNVEV (reference sequence). V shed 3 bases and J shed 2 bases, with 10 bases lying between them. The length of the CDR3 is 14 residues. The DNA of the CDR3 is TGTGCCAGCAGTTTTCAGGGTACCAACTATGGCTACACCTTC. Its protein product is CASSFQGTNYGYTF.

This clone showed up just a few times. V gene TRBV11-3 combines with J gene TRBJ2-2, with 7 positions matching TRBD2. This CDR3 is built from 16 residues. Germline V gene data show CDR1 as SGHNT and CDR2 as YENEEA. The V segment lost 7 bases and the J segment 7 bases; nucleotides outside the gene matches: 15. The CDR3 region is CASINTWGGRHGELFF. The CDR3 coding sequence is TGTGCCAGCATCAACACCTGGGGAGGGCGGCACGGGGAGCTGTTTTTT.

The rearrangement links TRBV19 to TRBJ2-2; possible D gene TRBD2, 5 bases. Per germline, CDR1 LNHDA and CDR2 SQIVND (reference sequence). The CDR3 sequence is 14 residues long. Trimming pared 6 bases from V and 1 base from J, leaving 9 bases between. For the CDR3, the DNA is TGTGCCAGTAGACTAGTAGTGAACACCGGGGAGCTGTTTTTT. It yields the protein CASRLVVNTGELFF.

The V call is TRBV27, the J call TRBJ2-6; D unresolved. Deletions cut 5 bases from V and 1 base from J, with 9 bases between. Germline V gives CDR1 MNHEY, CDR2 SMNVEV (reference sequence). There are 15 residues in the CDR3. The CDR3 here is CASSLRGSGANVLTF. CDR3 nucleotides: TGTGCCAGCAGTCTCAGAGGATCTGGGGCCAACGTCCTGACTTTC.

The J gene is TRBJ2-1, the V gene TRBV2; D may be TRBD1 (6 bases). This CDR3 has 13 amino acids. Trimming removed 7 bases from V and 6 bases from J, with 13 bases in between. Per the germline V gene, CDR1 is SNHLY and CDR2 is FYNNEI. In nucleotides, the CDR3 is TGTGCCAGCATACACAGGGCGGGCAATGAGCAGTTCTTC. It is translated as CASIHRAGNEQFF.

This sequence joins TRBV9 and TRBJ2-2; no clear D gene. There are 15 residues in the CDR3. CDR1 and CDR2 from the germline V gene are SGDLS and YYNGEE. Trimming shortened V by 4 bases and J by 6 bases, and 16 bases separated the two germline ends. The CDR3 DNA reads TGTGCCAGCAGCCCGAGAACCCGAAACGCCGGGGAGCTGTTTTTT. Residues: CASSPRTRNAGELFF.